The text below deals with one TCR beta chain. Its antigen is unidentified. TCR libraries each used about 3,400 ng of total RNA. TCRdb re-called the 5' RACE reads, yielding one record per CDR3 amino acid sequence without DNA. The repertoire table contains about 350,000 distinct CDR3 sequences. This entry comes from a study of monozygotic twins with inflammatory bowel disease. Study findings and constraints: Especially where disease activity was present, IBD patients had fewer clonotypes in common with others than healthy twins did. Twins with IBD were found to have lower TCRbeta diversity (inverse Simpson) than healthy co-twins.

This TCR derives from a human donor with ulcerative colitis or Crohn's disease, or a healthy co-twin of an affected twin (not recorded which). Material: blood.

The CDR3 spells CASSDRVNSPLHF. V gene TRBV12-3 or TRBV12-4 combines with J gene TRBJ1-6; without DNA, the TCRdb call of TRBD1 cannot be checked. The CDR3 sequence is 13 residues long.